These T cell receptor beta chains were read from a single sample in a study of CD8+ T cells in alopecia areata. Clones were read by immunoSEQ multiplex PCR, and TCRdb kept only the in-frame ones, dropping some. This sample has some 110,000 clones; about three fifths occur once, and the top ten carry about 12%. Material: CD8+ T cells sorted from blood, obtained at week 24, from a patient treated with tofacitinib. Every receptor here comes from a human donor with alopecia areata. The CDR3 runs from the conserved cysteine through the conserved F or W. The order of the fields is J gene, V gene, D gene, clone size, CDR3 DNA, CDR3 protein. A D gene is named only where the DNA matches it firmly. Not every row has a clone size; where given, it reads once, few, many or a size class.

j_gene: TRBJ1-5; v_gene: TRBV23-1; d_gene: TRBD1; abundance: few; CDR3nt: TGCGCCAGCAGTCAAAGTAACCGGGACAGGGATAACGATCTTAGCAATCAGCCCCAGCATTTT; CDR3aa: CASSQSNRDRDNDLSNQPQHF
j_gene: TRBJ1-6; v_gene: TRBV27; d_gene: NA; abundance: NA; CDR3nt: TGTGCCAGCACCCATTCCGGGATAGTTGGGTCACCCCTCCACTTT; CDR3aa: CASTHSGIVGSPLHF
j_gene: TRBJ1-1; v_gene: TRBV5-6; d_gene: NA; abundance: NA; CDR3nt: TGTGCCAGCAGCTTGAGTCTAGGAGGGAGGAGGACTGAAGCTTTCTTT; CDR3aa: CASSLSLGGRRTEAFF
j_gene: TRBJ2-1; v_gene: TRBV7-9; d_gene: NA; abundance: NA; CDR3nt: TGCGCCAGCAGCCAAAGATCGGGTTACAATGAGCAGTTCTTC; CDR3aa: CASSQRSGYNEQFF
j_gene: TRBJ1-4; v_gene: TRBV6-5; d_gene: TRBD1; abundance: NA; CDR3nt: TGTGCCAGCAGTACAACAGGGGCAACTAATGAAAAACTGTTTTTT; CDR3aa: CASSTTGATNEKLFF
j_gene: TRBJ2-5; v_gene: TRBV27; d_gene: NA; abundance: NA; CDR3nt: TGTGCCAGCAGTTACGGTGGTACCCAGTACTTC; CDR3aa: CASSYGGTQYF
j_gene: TRBJ1-2; v_gene: TRBV7-6; d_gene: NA; abundance: NA; CDR3nt: TGTGCCAGCAGCTTACAGGACAGTGGATCGAAGGGCTACACCTTC; CDR3aa: CASSLQDSGSKGYTF
j_gene: TRBJ1-5; v_gene: TRBV6-1; d_gene: TRBD1; abundance: few; CDR3nt: TGTGCCAGCAGTGAAGAGGGGGCTCTTTTTCAGCCCCAGCATTTT; CDR3aa: CASSEEGALFQPQHF
j_gene: TRBJ2-7; v_gene: TRBV7-8; d_gene: TRBD1; abundance: NA; CDR3nt: TGTGCCAGCAGCTCCGGGACAGGAATACTCTACGAGCAGTACTTC; CDR3aa: CASSSGTGILYEQYF
j_gene: TRBJ1-1; v_gene: TRBV6-6; d_gene: NA; abundance: NA; CDR3nt: TGTGCCACCTGCGGTCCGAGCACTGAAGCTTTCTTT; CDR3aa: CATCGPSTEAFF
j_gene: TRBJ2-7; v_gene: TRBV6-6; d_gene: TRBD1; abundance: NA; CDR3nt: TGTGCCAGCAGTTACTCACAGGGGGACACCTACGAGCAGTACTTC; CDR3aa: CASSYSQGDTYEQYF
j_gene: TRBJ1-2; v_gene: TRBV30; d_gene: NA; abundance: NA; CDR3nt: TGTGCCTGGAGTGTCCCGGACAGCCCCTATGGCTACACCTTC; CDR3aa: CAWSVPDSPYGYTF
j_gene: TRBJ1-2; v_gene: TRBV4-1; d_gene: TRBD1; abundance: NA; CDR3nt: TGCGCCAGCAGCAATGGAATCGGGACAGTGGCGGGTGGCTACACCTTC; CDR3aa: CASSNGIGTVAGGYTF
j_gene: TRBJ2-7; v_gene: TRBV30; d_gene: NA; abundance: NA; CDR3nt: TGTGCCTGCGGACTTGTCGGCTACGAGCAGTACTTC; CDR3aa: CACGLVGYEQYF
j_gene: TRBJ1-6; v_gene: TRBV2; d_gene: NA; abundance: NA; CDR3nt: TGTGCCAGCACCGAGGGTGGCAGGGTATATTCACCCCTCCACTTT; CDR3aa: CASTEGGRVYSPLHF
j_gene: TRBJ1-1; v_gene: TRBV5-6; d_gene: NA; abundance: NA; CDR3nt: TGTGCCAGCAGCTTGGGAGGGCTTGAAGCTTTCTTT; CDR3aa: CASSLGGLEAFF
j_gene: TRBJ2-3; v_gene: TRBV4-1; d_gene: NA; abundance: NA; CDR3nt: TGCGCCAGCAGCCAAGGGGCTCGGACGCAGTATTTT; CDR3aa: CASSQGARTQYF
j_gene: TRBJ1-2; v_gene: TRBV29-1; d_gene: TRBD1; abundance: NA; CDR3nt: TGCAGCGTGATATCCGGGACAGACTATGGCTACACCTTC; CDR3aa: CSVISGTDYGYTF
j_gene: TRBJ2-3; v_gene: TRBV5-1; d_gene: TRBD2; abundance: NA; CDR3nt: TGCGCCAGCAGGGGCGGACTAGCGGGGAGAATAGATACGCAGTATTTT; CDR3aa: CASRGGLAGRIDTQYF
j_gene: TRBJ2-7; v_gene: TRBV6-5; d_gene: NA; abundance: few; CDR3nt: TGTGCCAGCAGTTACTCGGTTTCAGGGGGGGCCTACGAGCAGTACTTC; CDR3aa: CASSYSVSGGAYEQYF
j_gene: TRBJ2-5; v_gene: TRBV27; d_gene: TRBD1; abundance: NA; CDR3nt: TGTGCCAGCAGTTTACGGGACAGACAAGAGACCCAGTACTTC; CDR3aa: CASSLRDRQETQYF
j_gene: TRBJ2-3; v_gene: TRBV6-6; d_gene: NA; abundance: NA; CDR3nt: TGTGCCAGCAGTGGACAGACTAGCACAGATACGCAGTATTTT; CDR3aa: CASSGQTSTDTQYF
j_gene: TRBJ1-5; v_gene: TRBV13; d_gene: NA; abundance: once; CDR3nt: TGTGCCAGCAGCTTAGGCTTCCGACAGCCCCAGCATTTT; CDR3aa: CASSLGFRQPQHF
j_gene: TRBJ1-5; v_gene: TRBV30; d_gene: NA; abundance: few; CDR3nt: TGTGCCTGGGGGGGGGAAAATAGCAATCAGCCCCAGCATTTT; CDR3aa: CAWGGENSNQPQHF
j_gene: TRBJ1-1; v_gene: TRBV6-1; d_gene: NA; abundance: few; CDR3nt: TGTGCCAGCAGTGAAGTTGGCGGCAACACTGAAGCTTTCTTT; CDR3aa: CASSEVGGNTEAFF
j_gene: TRBJ1-1; v_gene: TRBV30; d_gene: NA; abundance: NA; CDR3nt: TGTGCCTGGAGTGTTTTGCGGGACGCTGAAGCTTTCTTT; CDR3aa: CAWSVLRDAEAFF
j_gene: TRBJ2-2; v_gene: TRBV27; d_gene: NA; abundance: NA; CDR3nt: TGTGCCAGCAGTTTGGTTATCACCGGGGAGCTGTTTTTT; CDR3aa: CASSLVITGELFF
j_gene: TRBJ1-2; v_gene: TRBV5-6; d_gene: NA; abundance: NA; CDR3nt: TGTGCCAGCAGCTTGGAGGGGCAGGGCTACACCTTC; CDR3aa: CASSLEGQGYTF
j_gene: TRBJ1-4; v_gene: TRBV7-9; d_gene: NA; abundance: NA; CDR3nt: TGTGCCAGCAGCCCCGCAGCAACTAATGAAAAACTGTTTTTT; CDR3aa: CASSPAATNEKLFF